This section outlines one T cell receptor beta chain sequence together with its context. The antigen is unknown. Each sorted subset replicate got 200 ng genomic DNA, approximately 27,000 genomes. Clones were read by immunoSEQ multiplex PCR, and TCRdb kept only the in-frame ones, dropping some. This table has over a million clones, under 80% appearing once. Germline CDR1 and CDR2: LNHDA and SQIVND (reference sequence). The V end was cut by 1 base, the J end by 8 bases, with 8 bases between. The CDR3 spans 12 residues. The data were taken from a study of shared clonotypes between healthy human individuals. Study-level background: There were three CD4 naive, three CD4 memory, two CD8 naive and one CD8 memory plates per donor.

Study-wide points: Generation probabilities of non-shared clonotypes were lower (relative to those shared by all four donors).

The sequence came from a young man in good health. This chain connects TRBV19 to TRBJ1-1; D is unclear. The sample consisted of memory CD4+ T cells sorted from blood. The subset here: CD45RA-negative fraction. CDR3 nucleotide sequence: TGTGCCAGTAGTATAGGCCGGGAGGAAGCTTTCTTT. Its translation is CASSIGREEAFF.